This passage covers 32 T cell receptor beta chains from one sample sequenced in a study of tumor-infiltrating lymphocytes in oesophageal squamous cell carcinoma. MiXCR, applied by TCRdb to the PCR reads, yields one record per CDR3 protein. The sample carries more than 9,500 distinct CDR3 sequences, 50% to 65% recorded once. The sequencing sample was made of esophageal tumor tissue. These receptors were taken from a female donor with esophageal squamous cell carcinoma.

The chain is built from TRBV7-2 and TRBJ2-3; perhaps TRBD2 as D (5 bases). The tail of the sequence fits TRBJ2-5 better, so the J call may be wrong. CDR3 length: 19 amino acids. From germline, CDR1 is SGHTA and CDR2 FQGNSA. This CDR3 reads CASSFPPRGRGNRQETQYF. The CDR3 DNA follows: TGTGCCAGCAGCTTCCCCCCGCGTGGTAGAGGGAACCGTCAAGAGACCCAGTACTTC.

This clonotype was seen ten or more times. The V call is TRBV13, the J call TRBJ2-5, with 12 nucleotides matching TRBD2. The V and J ends lost 5 bases and 5 bases, in that order; junction bases with no gene match: 6. Looked up from germline, CDR1 is PRHDT and CDR2 is FYEKMQ (reference sequence). This CDR3 comprises 15 residues. The CDR3 region is CASSRLAGDPETQYF. The CDR3 DNA is TGTGCCAGCAGCCGACTAGCGGGAGATCCGGAGACCCAGTACTTC.

The chain combines TRBV7-3 with TRBJ2-2, with TRBD1 identical over 7 bases. The length of the CDR3 is 15 residues. CDR1 and CDR2 from the germline V gene are SGHTA and FQGTGA. With 3 bases clipped from V and 4 bases from J, the junction kept 5 bases outside the gene matches. The CDR3 reads CASSLGQGVTGELFF. CDR3 nucleotide sequence: TGTGCCAGCAGCTTGGGGCAGGGGGTCACCGGGGAGCTGTTTTTT.

The V gene is TRBV7-6, the J gene TRBJ2-3; D unclear. The DNA end lines up better with TRBJ2-1; the J call may be wrong. Germline V gives CDR1 SGHVS, CDR2 FNYEAQ. The CDR3 totals 14 residues. In DNA, the CDR3 is TGTGCCAGCAGCTTATTGATCTCCTACAATGAGCAGTTCTTC. Its protein is CASSLLISYNEQFF.

This rearrangement joins TRBV7-2 to TRBJ2-2; D ambiguous. V lost 1 base and J lost 7, with 4 bases in between. This CDR3 region has 12 residues. Germline CDR1 reads SGHTA; CDR2 reads FQGNSA. The CDR3 protein is CASSLEVGELFF. DNA for the CDR3: TGTGCCAGCAGCTTAGAAGTCGGGGAGCTGTTTTTT.

The CDR3 coding sequence is TGTGCCAGCAGCTTAGGAGCGGGAGGGAAAATTATGAATGAGCAGTTCTTC. Translated: CASSLGAGGKIMNEQFF. The chain has TRBV7-3 and TRBJ2-7; 10 positions match TRBD2. The DNA matches TRBJ2-1 better at its end, which makes the J call doubtful. The CDR3 spans 17 residues. CDR1 SGHTA and CDR2 FQGTGA come from the germline V gene.

This chain uses TRBV7-2 with TRBJ2-7; a weak D match, TRBD1 (6 bases). V was pared by 5 bases and J by 7 bases, with 21 bases between. The CDR3 sequence is 15 residues long. Per germline, CDR1 SGHTA and CDR2 FQGNSA. CDR3 residues: CASSPLQGSYNEQYF. The CDR3 DNA sequence: TGTGCCAGCAGCCCACTACAGGGTTCCTACAATGAGCAGTACTTC.

Remarks on this clonotype: Given a much more abundant clone one base away, this may be a read error. This chain uses TRBV5-1 with TRBJ2-5, with D uncertain. Germline lookup yields CDR1 SGHRS and CDR2 YFSETQ. The V gene lost 1 base and the J gene lost 11 bases, with 15 bases spanning the gap. This CDR3 is built from 13 residues. The CDR3 spells CASSLTRNNEQYF. The CDR3 bases are TGCGCCAGCAGCTTGACCAGGAACAATGAGCAGTACTTC.

The chain couples TRBV6-2 or TRBV6-3 to TRBJ2-3, with 9 bases aligning to TRBD2. The germline gives CDR1 MNHEY, CDR2 SVGEGT. With 6 bases clipped from V and 1 base from J, the junction kept 5 bases outside the gene matches. This CDR3 has 15 residues. The CDR3 sequence: CASSGTSRGTDTQYF. CDR3 nucleotide sequence: TGTGCCAGCAGCGGGACTAGCAGGGGCACAGATACGCAGTATTTT.

Ten or more counts support this clonotype. The chain carries TRBV19 and TRBJ1-1; 7 bases align to TRBD1. Germline trimming cut 4 bases from V and 0 bases from J; bases unmatched to any gene: 8. The CDR3 spans 16 residues. Germline V gives CDR1 LNHDA, CDR2 SQIVND (reference sequence). The CDR3 here is CASSNPPDRMNTEAFF. The CDR3, as DNA: TGTGCCAGTAGTAACCCCCCGGACAGGATGAACACTGAAGCTTTCTTT.

The V and J genes are TRBV7-2 and TRBJ2-2; TRBD1 is a possible D gene (6 bases). V gave up 5 bases and J gave up 1 base, with 14 bases separating them. CDR1 is SGHTA and CDR2 is FQGNSA in the germline V gene. The CDR3 has 16 residues. The DNA of the CDR3 is TGTGCCAGCAGCATAACGGACAGAGAGAACACCGGGGAGCTGTTTTTT. This translates into CASSITDRENTGELFF.

The J gene is TRBJ2-3, the V gene TRBV7-3; 10 positions match TRBD2. CDR1 is SGHTA, CDR2 FQGTGA, per germline. The V and J ends lost 5 bases and 6 bases, in that order; junction bases with no gene match: 5. The CDR3 covers 14 residues. The CDR3 DNA reads TGTGCCAGCAGCCATCCGGGACTAGCGGATACGCAGTATTTT. Translation: CASSHPGLADTQYF.

This clonotype was seen ten or more times. The chain carries TRBV5-3 and TRBJ1-6; 7 bases match TRBD1. TRBV5-3 is an ORF for which the function is uncertain. J lost 3 bases, V lost 1 base, and 7 bases had no gene match. CDR3 length: 17 residues. CDR3 in DNA: TGTGCCAGAAGCTTGATTTCAGGGGGGGTCTATAATTCACCCCTCCACTTT. It yields the protein CARSLISGGVYNSPLHF.

This clonotype appeared a few times. The chain combines TRBV11-3 with TRBJ2-1; D remains ambiguous. This CDR3 is 14 amino acids long. Germline values: CDR1 SGHNT, CDR2 YENEEA. Trimming pared 5 bases from V and 7 bases from J, leaving 15 bases between. CDR3 DNA: TGTGCCAGCAGCCCATCAGCCGTGGTAAATGAGCAGTTCTTC. Translating it yields CASSPSAVVNEQFF.

The V and J genes are TRBV11-3 and TRBJ2-2; D not resolved. V lost 5 bases to trimming and J lost 6 bases, with 10 bases between them. This CDR3 is built from 13 residues. Germline V lookup: CDR1 SGHNT, CDR2 YENEEA. The CDR3 loop is CASSPRVAGELFF. Here the CDR3 DNA reads TGTGCCAGCAGCCCCAGAGTGGCCGGGGAGCTGTTTTTT.

This clonotype was recorded at least ten times. The chain joins TRBV11-2 to TRBJ2-7, with 7 positions matching TRBD2. CDR1 and CDR2 (germline): SGHAT, FQNNGV. The CDR3 has 14 residues. The V gene end was trimmed by 3 bases and the J gene end by 7 bases; junction bases not matched to a gene: 9. The CDR3 DNA follows: TGTGCCAGCAGCTTCTGGGGGGGGAGAGATGAGCAGTACTTC. This gives the protein CASSFWGGRDEQYF.

This clonotype has only a few counts. The chain has TRBV7-2 and TRBJ2-3; 15 nucleotides align to TRBD2. The CDR3 runs 16 residues. Germline values: CDR1 SGHTA, CDR2 FQGNSA. V shed 4 bases and J 3 bases; nucleotides not matched to a gene: 2. The CDR3 DNA follows: TGTGCCAGCAGCTCCGGACTAGCGGGAGGGACAGATACGCAGTATTTT. Translated: CASSSGLAGGTDTQYF.

The chain combines TRBV28 with TRBJ2-5; TRBD2 is a possible D gene (6 bases). The CDR3 loop spans 15 amino acids. Germline CDR1 and CDR2: MDHEN and SYDVKM. The ends were cut back, 3 bases at V and 5 bases at J, with 16 bases in the middle. CDR3 protein: CASSFETGVRETQYF. As DNA, the CDR3 is TGTGCCAGCAGTTTTGAGACGGGGGTTCGTGAGACCCAGTACTTC.

Of note for this clonotype: The germline gene is not matched at one end of the junction; a read error may be the cause. This chain's CDR3 is CASSLSFLNIQYF. In nucleotides, the CDR3 is TGTGCTAGCAGCTTATCCTTTTTAAACATTCAGTACTTC. V and J are TRBV7-2 and TRBJ2-5; D uncertain. The J call is doubtful: the DNA matches TRBJ2-4 better. Germline values: CDR1 SGHTA, CDR2 FQGNSA. CDR3 size: 13 residues.

This chain joins TRBV5-1 and TRBJ2-5, with D perhaps matching TRBD2 (6 bases). The DNA end lines up better with TRBJ2-1; the J call may be wrong. CDR3 size: 16 residues. Looked up from germline, CDR1 is SGHRS and CDR2 is YFSETQ. In DNA, the CDR3 is TGCGCCAGCAGCGACGATCCTTTACTAGCACGTAGTGAGCAGTTCTTC. This gives the protein CASSDDPLLARSEQFF.

This rearrangement joins TRBV6-2 or TRBV6-3 to TRBJ1-1; TRBD2 matches at 10 bases. The end of the DNA fits TRBJ2-1 better, so the J call may be wrong. Germline values: CDR1 MNHEY, CDR2 SVGEGT. The CDR3 consists of 14 residues. The DNA of the CDR3 is TGTGCCAGCAGCGCTAGCGGGGGAAGGAATGAGCAGTTCTTC. Its protein is CASSASGGRNEQFF.

This chain joins TRBV7-2 and TRBJ2-2; possibly TRBD1 or TRBD2 for D (5 bases each). Germline CDR1 reads SGHTA; CDR2 reads FQGNSA. CDR3 length: 14 residues. Trimming cost V 1 base and J 5 bases, with 8 bases left between them. CDR3 nucleotides: TGTGCCAGCAGCTTAGGGGGGAGAACCGGGGAGCTGTTTTTT. Its translation: CASSLGGRTGELFF.

This chain joins TRBV28 and TRBJ2-5; 7 bases are shared with TRBD2. Gene TRBJ2-7 matches the end of the DNA better, so the J call may be wrong. This CDR3 comprises 15 residues. Germline V CDR1 and CDR2: MDHEN, SYDVKM. CDR3 amino acids: CASTLYLGGNYEQYF. The CDR3 DNA sequence: TGTGCCAGCACCCTATATTTGGGGGGGAACTACGAGCAGTACTTC.

The chain recombines TRBV7-6 with TRBJ2-5; possibly TRBD2 for D (6 bases). Deletions cut 5 bases from V and 1 base from J, with 11 bases between. The CDR3 sequence is 14 residues long. Germline loops: CDR1 SGHVS, CDR2 FNYEAQ. This chain's CDR3 is CASSKRAGQETQYF. The CDR3 DNA reads as TGTGCCAGCAGCAAGCGGGCCGGCCAAGAGACCCAGTACTTC. The entire variable domain, with the rest obtained from reference TRBV7-6 and TRBJ2-5, is as follows: GAGVSQSPRYKVTKRGQDVALRCDPISGHVSLYWYRQALGQGPEFLTYFNYEAQQDKSGLPNDRFSAERPEGSISTLTIQRTEQRDSAMYRCASSKRAGQETQYFGPGTRLLVL.

The CDR3 is CASSLHGRSTEAFF. The CDR3 DNA reads as TGTGCCAGCAGCTTACATGGCAGGAGCACTGAAGCTTTCTTT. V is TRBV7-2 and J is TRBJ2-5; D is unclear. The last part of the DNA fits TRBJ1-1 better; the J call may be wrong. Germline CDR1 reads SGHTA; CDR2 reads FQGNSA. The CDR3 contains 14 residues.

On this clonotype: No conserved phenylalanine or tryptophan ends this CDR3, so it is likely a read error. The DNA is left out, because the CDR3 cannot be placed on it with certainty; the CDR3 is given as TCRdb lists it. The rearrangement uses TRBV6-1 and TRBJ2-1; TRBD1 is taken as the D call from the table, unchecked against the DNA. Both ends counted, the CDR3 spans 14 residues. Germline V gene sequence: CDR1 MNHNS, CDR2 SASEGT. The chain's CDR3 is CASSDSGFGYTFGS.

CDR3 loop: CASSFGLGVRQETQYF. CDR3 bases: TGTGCCAGCAGCTTTGGGTTAGGTGTACGGCAAGAGACCCAGTACTTC. The chain employs TRBV7-9 and TRBJ2-5; D not certain. The CDR3 has 16 amino acids. Trimming cost V 3 bases and J 2 bases, with 16 bases left between them. Germline V gene sequence: CDR1 SEHNR, CDR2 FQNEAQ (reference sequence). The full variable domain, rest sourced from reference TRBV7-9 and TRBJ2-5, is DTGVSQNPRHKITKRGQNVTFRCDPISEHNRLYWYRQTLGQGPEFLTYFQNEAQLEKSRLLSDRFSAERPKGSFSTLEIQRTEQGDSAMYLCASSFGLGVRQETQYFGPGTRLLVL.

The chain carries TRBV7-6 and TRBJ1-1; D gene unclear. Germline V CDR1 and CDR2: SGHVS, FNYEAQ. The CDR3 is 13 residues long. Trimming pared 4 bases from V and 3 bases from J, leaving 9 bases between. CDR3 in amino acids: CASSSVGDTEAFF. CDR3 DNA sequence: TGTGCCAGCAGCTCCGTTGGGGACACTGAAGCTTTCTTT.

This clonotype was found many times. The chain recombines TRBV7-9 with TRBJ2-7; 10 nucleotides align to TRBD1. This CDR3 is 14 amino acids long. V shed 5 bases, J shed 7 bases, and the junction held 8 bases outside the gene matches. Germline V gives CDR1 SEHNR, CDR2 FQNEAQ (reference sequence). The CDR3 DNA sequence: TGTGCCAGCAGCACGGGACAGGGGTACAATGAGCAGTACTTC. Protein sequence: CASSTGQGYNEQYF.

Only a few counts were recorded for this clonotype. V is TRBV7-8 and J is TRBJ2-3, with TRBD1 matching 9 bases. V dropped 5 bases and J dropped 3; count of bases not matched to a gene: 6. Germline CDR1 SGHVS, CDR2 FQNEAQ. The CDR3 is 15 residues long. The CDR3 sequence is CASSEGQGRTDTQYF. CDR3 bases: TGTGCCAGCAGCGAGGGACAGGGCCGGACAGATACGCAGTATTTT.

This chain links TRBV6-6 with TRBJ2-1, with D possibly called TRBD1 or TRBD2 (5 bases each). The J call may be incorrect, as the DNA end agrees better with TRBJ2-7. This CDR3 has 13 residues. Germline CDR1 is MNHNY and CDR2 is SVGAGI (reference sequence). The CDR3 DNA sequence: TGTGCCAGCAGTCGGGACCCGACCTACGAGCAGTACTTC. Amino acids: CASSRDPTYEQYF.

This chain connects TRBV5-3 to TRBJ2-4; 7 bases fit TRBD1. The end of the DNA is better explained by TRBJ2-7, so the J call may be wrong. TRBV5-3 is identified as an open reading frame with a role that is uncertain. The CDR3 runs to 15 residues. The CDR3 is CASTNRGKSSYEQYF. The DNA for the CDR3 is TGTGCCAGCACCAACAGGGGAAAGAGCTCCTACGAGCAGTACTTC.